A selection of T cell receptor beta chains follows, all from one sample in a study of cytomegalovirus exposure and HLA in healthy donors. Clones were sequenced by immunoSEQ multiplex PCR, and TCRdb holds only the in-frame ones, with some missing. Among 130,000 to 150,000 clones listed, 90% to 95% were seen once. Specimen: PBMCs. The receptors here all came from a man between 18 and 35 years old in good health and CMV-seronegative. Both conserved end residues are part of each CDR3. D genes are given only for firm matches. Clone size is given for some rows only: seen once, a few or many times, or a class if the clone is expanded.

length,size,V,D,J,DNA,CDR3
13,.,TRBV7-9,.,TRBJ1-4,TGTGCCAGCAGCTTAGGGACAGATGAAAAACTGTTTTTT,CASSLGTDEKLFF
15,once,TRBV28,TRBD1,TRBJ2-1,TGTGCCAGCAGAAACCGGGACAGGGGGCGCCAAGGGCAGTTCTTC,CASRNRDRGRQGQFF
14,once,TRBV2,TRBD1,TRBJ1-5,TGTGCCAGCAGTGTAACAGGGGGCCTGGAGCCCCAGCATTTT,CASSVTGGLEPQHF
15,.,TRBV15,TRBD1,TRBJ2-1,TGTGCCACCAGCAGAGAGACGACAGGGGTGGGTACACAGTTCTTC,CATSRETTGVGTQFF
14,.,TRBV5-5,.,TRBJ1-2,TGTGCCAGCAGCTTGGCCACAGCCTTCTATGGCTACACCTTC,CASSLATAFYGYTF
19,.,TRBV5-8,TRBD1,TRBJ1-2,TGTGCCAGCAGCCGATCAACAATGTTCAACCGGGACAGGGCCTATGGCTACACCTTC,CASSRSTMFNRDRAYGYTF
15,.,TRBV5-1,TRBD1,TRBJ2-7,TGCGCCAGCAGCTTAACAGGGGTTGTAGCCTACGAGCAGTACTTC,CASSLTGVVAYEQYF
15,.,TRBV7-9,.,TRBJ1-1,TGTGCCAGCAGCTTAGTAGAGGGAGGTGAGACTGAAGCTTTCTTT,CASSLVEGGETEAFF
13,.,TRBV14,.,TRBJ1-1,TGTGCCAGCAGCCAAGATTTGGTTGCGCAAGCTTTCTTT,CASSQDLVAQAFF
14,.,TRBV7-2,TRBD1,TRBJ1-2,TGTGCCAGCAGCTTGGGACAGGGGATCTATGGCTACACCTTC,CASSLGQGIYGYTF
16,.,TRBV7-7,TRBD2,TRBJ2-2,TGTGCCAGCAGCTTAGGACTAGCGGGAAACACCGGGGAGCTGTTTTTT,CASSLGLAGNTGELFF
16,.,TRBV2,.,TRBJ2-3,TGTGCCAGCAGTAAACCGGACTATACGAACACAGATACGCAATATTTT,CASSKPDYTNTDTQYF
16,.,TRBV11-3,.,TRBJ2-2,TGTGCCAGCAGCTCCCTACAGGGTTCTGGGACCGGGGAGCTGTTTTTT,CASSSLQGSGTGELFF
15,.,TRBV10-3,TRBD1,TRBJ1-5,TGTGCCATCAGTGTAGGACAGGGGTCGGATCAGCCCCAGCATTTT,CAISVGQGSDQPQHF
16,.,TRBV10-3,TRBD1,TRBJ2-3,TGTGCCATCAGTACCTCAACAGGGGATGGCACAGATACGCAGTATTTT,CAISTSTGDGTDTQYF
13,.,TRBV5-1,TRBD1,TRBJ1-2,TGCGCCAGCAGCTTGGAAGGGGGCGGTGGCTACACCTTC,CASSLEGGGGYTF
16,.,TRBV7-9,TRBD1,TRBJ1-2,TGTGCCAGCAGCGTGGGAAGGGGGACAGGGACAGATGGCTACACCTTC,CASSVGRGTGTDGYTF
13,.,TRBV25-1,.,TRBJ2-5,TGTGCCAGCAGTCGGGGTGGCCAAGAGACCCAGTACTTC,CASSRGGQETQYF
18,.,TRBV13,TRBD2,TRBJ2-1,TGTGCCAGCAGCCAACCCTCGACTAGCGGGATGGCTACGGATGAGCAGTTCTTC,CASSQPSTSGMATDEQFF
14,once,TRBV27,.,TRBJ1-4,TGTGCCAGCAGTTCTGAGATCCAAGCCGGAAAACTGTTTTTT,CASSSEIQAGKLFF
15,.,TRBV5-8,TRBD1,TRBJ1-4,TGTGCCAGCGGCACACTTGGACAGGGAGGTGAAAAACTGTTTTTT,CASGTLGQGGEKLFF
15,.,TRBV25-1,TRBD2,TRBJ2-2,TGTGCCAGCACCGGGGGGTGGGGACTGGCCGGGGAGCTGTTTTTT,CASTGGWGLAGELFF
14,.,TRBV19,TRBD1,TRBJ1-4,TGTGCCAGTAGTATGGGACAGAGATATGAAAAACTGTTTTTT,CASSMGQRYEKLFF
12,.,TRBV6-4,.,TRBJ1-4,TGTGCCAGGAGACAGATGAATGAAAAACTGTTTTTT,CARRQMNEKLFF
11,.,TRBV25-1,.,TRBJ2-3,TGTGCCTCCCGGCGGAGTGGTACGCAGTATTTT,CASRRSGTQYF
15,.,TRBV18,.,TRBJ1-5,TGTGCCAGCTCGGCGGGTCTGGGGGGTAATCAGCCCCAGCATTTT,CASSAGLGGNQPQHF
13,.,TRBV5-1,TRBD2,TRBJ2-5,TGCGCCAGCAGCCCCGCGGGAGGGGAGACCCAGTACTTC,CASSPAGGETQYF
15,.,TRBV30,.,TRBJ2-2,TGTGCCTGGAGTAGTAGGACTCAGAACACCGGGGAGCTGTTTTTT,CAWSSRTQNTGELFF
15,.,TRBV30,TRBD2,TRBJ2-1,TGTGCCTGGAGTACCGGGACTAGCGCCTACAATGAGCAGTTCTTC,CAWSTGTSAYNEQFF
13,.,TRBV18,.,TRBJ2-2,TGTGCCAGCTCACTGCAGGGGTCCGGGGAGCTGTTTTTT,CASSLQGSGELFF
17,.,TRBV19,TRBD1,TRBJ2-6,TGTGCCAGTAGTATAGGACAGGGGGCAGCTGGGGCCAACGTCCTGACTTTC,CASSIGQGAAGANVLTF
16,.,TRBV7-8,TRBD1,TRBJ1-4,TGTGCCAGCAGCTTAGTCCCCCGGACAGGGGGGGAAAAACTGTTTTTT,CASSLVPRTGGEKLFF
15,.,TRBV9,TRBD2,TRBJ2-5,TGTGCCAGCAGCCCTAGCGGGGACCTACAAGAGACCCAGTACTTC,CASSPSGDLQETQYF
13,.,TRBV5-4,.,TRBJ1-2,TGTGCCAGCAGCTCAGGACAGCTTTATGGCTACACCTTC,CASSSGQLYGYTF
14,.,TRBV7-2,.,TRBJ1-3,TGTGCCAGCAGCGCGGGGGGGACTGGAAACACCATATATTTT,CASSAGGTGNTIYF
16,.,TRBV19,.,TRBJ1-5,TGTGCCAGTAGACCCGATTGGACAGAGGGAGGGCAGCCCCAGCATTTT,CASRPDWTEGGQPQHF
13,.,TRBV5-1,.,TRBJ2-7,TGCGCCAGCAGCTTGGGGACAGACTACGAGCAGTACTTC,CASSLGTDYEQYF
15,.,TRBV6-4,.,TRBJ1-2,TGTGCCAGCAGTGACTCGCACGGAGCTAACTATGGCTACACCTTC,CASSDSHGANYGYTF
14,.,TRBV7-9,TRBD1,TRBJ1-1,TGTGCCAGCAGCTTGCAGGGGGGGAACACTGAAGCTTTCTTT,CASSLQGGNTEAFF
14,.,TRBV6-5,TRBD1,TRBJ1-2,TGTGCCAGCAGTTACTTAGGGGGCACCTATGGCTACACCTTC,CASSYLGGTYGYTF
16,.,TRBV9,TRBD2,TRBJ2-3,TGTGCCAGCAGCGTACTCGCGGGAGACATCACAGATACGCAGTATTTT,CASSVLAGDITDTQYF